The 21 T cell receptor beta chains in this list originate from one sample, sequenced in a study of T cells in Graves' hyperthyroidism and ophthalmopathy. Amplified regions were TCR beta CDR3 sequences from RNA transcripts. During a first-round RT-PCR of the TCR CDR3, the HTBI primer set was used. TCRdb itself ran the multiplex PCR reads through MiXCR, one entry per CDR3 protein. The sample shows about 380,000 distinct CDR3 sequences, approximately 15% of them seen only once. The sample consisted of blood. The receptors originated from a man aged 25 to 45 with Graves' hyperthyroidism that later progressed to Graves' ophthalmopathy.

This clonotype was seen many times. V usage is TRBV19 and J usage is TRBJ1-1, with D perhaps matching TRBD1 (6 bases). V shed 11 bases and J shed 4 bases, with 20 bases lying between them. This CDR3 is 14 amino acids long. The germline V gene has CDR1 LNHDA and CDR2 SQIVND (reference sequence). The CDR3 spells CASNLEGGGTEAFF. CDR3 nucleotide sequence: TGTGCCTCCAACCTCGAGGGGGGAGGCACTGAAGCTTTCTTT.

This clonotype has more than one count but fewer than ten. The rearrangement uses TRBV20-1 and TRBJ2-6; D gene ambiguous. CDR1 and CDR2 from the germline V gene are DFQATT and SNEGSKA (reference sequence). The CDR3 has 18 amino acids. V gave up 3 bases and J gave up 0 bases, with 18 bases separating them. CDR3 sequence (DNA): TGCAGTGCTAGCGCTCGGCGCAGCCAGAACTCTGGGGCCAACGTCCTGACTTTC. It encodes CSASARRSQNSGANVLTF.

This clonotype was seen more than once but under ten times. The V call is TRBV27, the J call TRBJ2-1; 8 bases map to TRBD2. Germline CDR1 reads MNHEY; CDR2 reads SMNVEV (reference sequence). The ends lost 10 bases at V and 5 bases at J; junction bases unmatched: 7. CDR3 length: 13 amino acids. This CDR3 is CATKRGSHNEQFF. The CDR3 DNA follows: TGTGCCACAAAGCGGGGGAGCCACAATGAGCAGTTCTTC.

This clonotype was picked up many times. The chain joins TRBV5-1 to TRBJ2-3; 7 bases are shared with TRBD2. The V and J ends lost 4 bases and 4 bases, in that order; junction bases with no gene match: 9. This CDR3 is 15 amino acids long. CDR1 is SGHRS and CDR2 is YFSETQ in the germline V gene. The DNA for the CDR3 is TGCGCCAGCAGCCAAGCTAGGGAGGGGTCAGATACGCAGTATTTT. Protein: CASSQAREGSDTQYF.

In this sample, this clonotype turned up a few times. CDR3 sequence: CASRDSGGNEQFF. CDR3 in DNA: TGTGCCAGCAGGGACTCCGGGGGGAATGAGCAGTTCTTC. The J gene is TRBJ2-1, the V gene TRBV27; 7 positions match TRBD2. Germline CDR1 MNHEY, CDR2 SMNVEV (reference sequence). J gave up 7 bases and V 6 bases, and 6 bases lay outside the gene matches. The CDR3 sequence is 13 residues long.

A note on this clonotype: A much more abundant neighbour one base away suggests this may be a read error. V gene TRBV28 combines with J gene TRBJ2-1; weak D call: TRBD1 (6 bases). The germline gives CDR1 MDHEN, CDR2 SYDVKM. There are 14 residues in the CDR3. The CDR3 spells CASSFRGPYNEQSF. The CDR3 DNA reads TGTGCCAGCAGTTTCAGGGGCCCTTACAATGAGCAGTCCTTC. Using reference TRBV28 and TRBJ2-1 for the parts outside the CDR3, the full variable domain is DVKVTQSSRYLVKRTGEKVFLECVQDMDHENMFWYRQDPGLGLRLIYFSYDVKMKEKGDIPEGYSVSREKKERFSLILESASTNQTSMYLCASSFRGPYNEQSFGPGTRLTVL.

This clonotype was detected many times. The chain employs TRBV6-1 and TRBJ1-5, with D possibly being TRBD1 (5 bases). V lost 10 bases to trimming and J lost 2 bases, with 15 bases between them. This CDR3 region has 14 residues. Per germline, CDR1 MNHNS and CDR2 SASEGT. The CDR3 is CATGTGGGNQPQHF. The CDR3 DNA sequence: TGTGCCACCGGTACGGGGGGAGGCAATCAGCCCCAGCATTTT.

Many counts were recorded for this clonotype. The chain joins TRBV2 to TRBJ2-1, with D perhaps TRBD2 (6 bases). Germline loops: CDR1 SNHLY, CDR2 FYNNEI. CDR3 length: 11 amino acids. V gave up 7 bases and J gave up 8 bases, with 9 bases separating them. As DNA, the CDR3 is TGTGCCAGCATCGGGGACTATGAGCAGTTCTTC. Protein sequence: CASIGDYEQFF.

This clonotype was picked up many times. The chain links TRBV7-2 to TRBJ1-4, with 8 nucleotides matching TRBD1. Germline V CDR1 and CDR2: SGHTA, FQGNSA. The V and J ends lost 5 bases and 6 bases, in that order; junction bases with no gene match: 2. There are 13 residues in the CDR3. The CDR3 here is CASSLTGDEKLFF. The DNA of the CDR3 is TGTGCCAGCAGCCTGACAGGGGATGAAAAACTGTTTTTT.

This clonotype came up many times. V and J are TRBV20-1 and TRBJ1-5; no clear D gene. The V end lost 5 bases, the J end lost 4 bases, and 12 bases lay between the germline ends. From germline, CDR1 is DFQATT and CDR2 SNEGSKA (reference sequence). The CDR3 runs 13 residues. CDR3 region: CSALDQRNQPQHF. The DNA of the CDR3 is TGCAGTGCTCTGGACCAGAGAAATCAGCCCCAGCATTTT.

This clonotype was recorded many times. This chain links TRBV2 with TRBJ1-5, with 10 bases matching TRBD1. Per germline, CDR1 SNHLY and CDR2 FYNNEI. The V gene end was trimmed by 7 bases and the J gene end by 7 bases; junction bases not matched to a gene: 7. This CDR3 comprises 14 residues. The CDR3 coding sequence is TGTGCCAGCAAGAGGGACAGGGGTAACCAGCCCCAGCATTTT. Translating it yields CASKRDRGNQPQHF.

The chain recombines TRBV11-3 with TRBJ1-1; D is uncertain. The germline gives CDR1 SGHNT, CDR2 YENEEA. V was clipped by 5 bases and J by 8 bases, with 12 bases between them. This CDR3 comprises 12 residues. The CDR3 reads CASSPTLREAFF. For the CDR3, the DNA is TGTGCCAGCAGCCCTACGTTAAGGGAAGCTTTCTTT.

Many counts were recorded for this clonotype. The chain is built from TRBV3-1 and TRBJ1-1; D might be TRBD1 (5 bases). Germline CDR1 is LGHDT and CDR2 is YNNKEL (reference sequence). This CDR3 is built from 12 residues. Trimming took off 8 bases at V and 0 bases at J, with 7 bases between the two ends. The CDR3 bases are TGTGCCAGCCGGGACCTGAACACTGAAGCTTTCTTT. Amino acids: CASRDLNTEAFF.

On this clonotype: The germline gene is not matched at one end of the junction; a read error may be the cause. The chain has TRBV7-9 and TRBJ2-1; 8 bases align to TRBD1. CDR1 is SEHNR, CDR2 FQNEAQ, per germline (reference sequence). This CDR3 region has 17 residues. For the CDR3, the DNA is TGTGCCAGCAGCCCTGACTGGACAGGGAGCTCCTACAATGAGCAGTTATTC. This translates into CASSPDWTGSSYNEQLF.

This clonotype was recorded many times. The CDR3 spells CASSLEAGDRFEQYF. In DNA, the CDR3 is TGTGCCAGCAGCTTAGAGGCAGGGGACCGCTTCGAGCAGTACTTC. The gene calls are TRBV11-2 and TRBJ2-7, with D tentatively TRBD1 (6 bases). Trimming left V 0 bases short and J 6 bases short, with 15 bases between. Germline loops: CDR1 SGHAT, CDR2 FQNNGV. The CDR3 has 15 residues.

This clonotype was detected ten times or more. The V call is TRBV14, the J call TRBJ2-5; TRBD2 might be the D (6 bases). The CDR3 is 15 amino acids. Germline CDR1 SGHDN, CDR2 FVKESK. Trimming took off 6 bases at V and 5 bases at J, with 19 bases between the two ends. The chain's CDR3 is CASSPGEVLRETQYF. DNA for the CDR3: TGTGCCAGCAGTCCGGGGGAGGTACTCAGGGAGACCCAGTACTTC.

A few counts support this clonotype. V and J are TRBV5-4 and TRBJ1-2; D gene ambiguous. The V end was cut by 4 bases, the J end by 0 bases, with 13 bases between. CDR1 and CDR2 (germline): SGHNT, YYREEE (reference sequence). This CDR3 has 15 amino acids. The DNA of the CDR3 is TGTGCCAGCAGCCTATCAGAGGGCCCTAACTATGGCTACACCTTC. Translated, it gives CASSLSEGPNYGYTF.

The V and J genes are TRBV3-1 and TRBJ2-6; D remains unclear. With 4 bases removed from V and 4 bases from J, the gap between germline ends came to 14 bases. CDR1 and CDR2 (germline): LGHDT, YNNKEL (reference sequence). This CDR3 is built from 16 residues. The CDR3 sequence is CASSPGLMSGANVLTF. CDR3 nucleotide sequence: TGTGCCAGCAGCCCCGGATTGATGTCCGGGGCCAACGTCCTGACTTTC.

In this sample, this clonotype turned up a few times. The chain couples TRBV4-2 to TRBJ2-2; 7 bases match TRBD1. In germline, CDR1 is LGHNA, CDR2 YNFKEQ. J gave up 7 bases and V 4 bases, and 9 bases lay outside the gene matches. CDR3 size: 15 residues. In DNA, the CDR3 is TGTGCCAGCAGCCCATCAGGGGGAGACATCGGGGAGCTGTTTTTT. Protein sequence: CASSPSGGDIGELFF.

This clonotype was found a few times. The rearrangement joins TRBV9 to TRBJ2-7; 10 bases agree with TRBD1. CDR1 and CDR2 (germline): SGDLS, YYNGEE. J was trimmed by 6 bases and V by 7 bases; bases with no gene match: 10. The CDR3 totals 14 residues. Here the CDR3 reads CASGSGTGAFEQYF. CDR3 in DNA: TGTGCCAGCGGGAGCGGGACAGGGGCTTTCGAGCAGTACTTC.

This clonotype was seen repeatedly, ten times or more. The rearrangement joins TRBV6-1 to TRBJ1-2; D possibly corresponds to TRBD1 (5 bases). The ends were cut back, 5 bases at V and 5 bases at J, with 9 bases in the middle. Germline CDR1 is MNHNS and CDR2 is SASEGT. CDR3 size: 12 residues. CDR3 DNA sequence: TGTGCCAGCAGTATCGACAGTTATGGCTACACCTTC. It yields the protein CASSIDSYGYTF.